The 30 T cell receptor beta chains listed next were all sequenced from one sample in a study of CD8+CD57+ T cells in acquired aplastic anemia. TCR beta VDJ and CDR3 profiles were obtained from a genomic DNA template. TCRdb fed the reads into MiXCR, producing one record per CDR3 protein. There are more than 150,000 distinct CDR3 sequences in the sample; approximately 52% occur only once, and under 2% lies in the top ten. Patients sequenced had flow cytometry evidence of CD8+CD57+ cell expansion. Sequenced sample: sorted CD4+, CD8+, or CD8+CD57+ T cells (not recorded which) from PBMCs. The receptors stem from a human donor with aplastic anemia.

This clonotype has only one observation. J is TRBJ1-2 and V is TRBV7-9, with no clear D. The CDR3 is 11 amino acids. The germline V gene has CDR1 SEHNR and CDR2 FQNEAQ (reference sequence). V gave up 5 bases and J gave up 7 bases, with 8 bases separating them. CDR3 coding DNA: TGTGCCAGCAGCGAGAAGGGTGGCTACACCTTC. It encodes CASSEKGGYTF. Using reference TRBV7-9 and TRBJ1-2 for the parts outside the CDR3, the full variable domain is DTGVSQNPRHKITKRGQNVTFRCDPISEHNRLYWYRQTLGQGPEFLTYFQNEAQLEKSRLLSDRFSAERPKGSFSTLEIQRTEQGDSAMYLCASSEKGGYTFGSGTRLTVV.

Only a few counts were recorded for this clonotype. The chain couples TRBV27 to TRBJ1-6; 7 nucleotides align to TRBD1. V gave up 5 bases and J gave up 2 bases; unmatched junction bases: 6. CDR1 MNHEY and CDR2 SMNVEV come from the germline V gene (reference sequence). The CDR3 contains 16 residues. CDR3 sequence: CASSLTGEAYNSPLHF. CDR3 sequence (DNA): TGTGCCAGCAGTCTAACAGGGGAGGCCTATAATTCACCCCTCCACTTT.

J is TRBJ2-5 and V is TRBV7-9; 7 nucleotides match TRBD2. Trimming at V came to 6 bases and at J to 2 bases, leaving 3 bases not matched to a gene. The CDR3 is 13 amino acids. The germline gives CDR1 SEHNR, CDR2 FQNEAQ (reference sequence). CDR3 residues: CASRAGFQETQYF. CDR3 sequence (DNA): TGTGCCAGCAGAGCGGGGTTTCAAGAGACCCAGTACTTC.

At least ten counts were recorded for this clonotype. V and J are TRBV6-1 and TRBJ1-5, with a weak D call TRBD1 (5 bases). The CDR3 contains 15 residues. V lost 6 bases and J lost 1, with 13 bases in between. Per the germline V gene, CDR1 is MNHNS and CDR2 is SASEGT. The CDR3 loop is CASSFGGSSNQPQHF. CDR3 sequence (DNA): TGTGCCAGCAGCTTCGGGGGGAGCAGCAATCAGCCCCAGCATTTT.

The chain is built from TRBV6-6 and TRBJ2-5; D is undetermined. CDR3 length: 11 residues. V was pared by 1 base and J by 6 bases, with 3 bases between. Germline V gives CDR1 MNHNY, CDR2 SVGAGI (reference sequence). The CDR3 DNA reads TGTGCCAGCAGTTACTATCAGACCCAGTACTTC. As protein: CASSYYQTQYF.

The chain links TRBV2 to TRBJ1-2, with D unresolved. The CDR3 sequence is 15 residues long. Germline values: CDR1 SNHLY, CDR2 FYNNEI. Trimming shortened V by 1 base and J by 4 bases, and 13 bases separated the two germline ends. The CDR3 reads CASSEVLVAAYGYTF. The DNA for the CDR3 is TGTGCCAGCAGTGAAGTGCTTGTGGCAGCCTATGGCTACACCTTC. The entire variable domain, with the rest obtained from reference TRBV2 and TRBJ1-2, is as follows: EPEVTQTPSHQVTQMGQEVILRCVPISNHLYFYWYRQILGQKVEFLVSFYNNEISEKSEIFDDQFSVERPDGSNFTLKIRSTKLEDSAMYFCASSEVLVAAYGYTFGSGTRLTVV.

This clonotype was picked up many times. The V and J genes are TRBV25-1 and TRBJ1-3, with 7 bases fitting TRBD1. Trimming took 4 bases from V and 0 from J; bases not matched to a gene: 3. CDR3 length: 15 residues. Germline loops: CDR1 MGHDK, CDR2 SYGVNS. The DNA of the CDR3 is TGTGCCAGCAGTGTGGCAGGGGGCTCTGGAAACACCATATATTTT. This encodes CASSVAGGSGNTIYF. The entire variable domain, with the rest obtained from reference TRBV25-1 and TRBJ1-3, is as follows: EADIYQTPRYLVIGTGKKITLECSQTMGHDKMYWYQQDPGMELHLIHYSYGVNSTEKGDLSSESTVSRIRTEHFPLTLESARPSHTSQYLCASSVAGGSGNTIYFGEGSWLTVV.

This clonotype was picked up many times. The rearrangement links TRBV29-1 to TRBJ2-7; D is perhaps TRBD1 or TRBD2 (5 bases each). The CDR3 spans 13 residues. Trimming took off 1 base at V and 7 bases at J, with 14 bases between the two ends. Germline lookup yields CDR1 SQVTM and CDR2 ANQGSEA. The CDR3 reads CSVEGMGVGEQYF. Here the CDR3 DNA reads TGCAGCGTTGAAGGGATGGGGGTGGGTGAGCAGTACTTC.

The chain combines TRBV24-1 with TRBJ2-3; D gene ambiguous. Germline CDR1 reads KGHDR; CDR2 reads SFDVKD. V was trimmed by 0 bases and J by 1 base, leaving 10 bases between them. The CDR3 runs 16 residues. CDR3 residues: CATSDLQLGGTDTQYF. CDR3 bases: TGTGCCACCAGTGATTTGCAATTAGGAGGCACAGATACGCAGTATTTT.

This clonotype was seen many times. As DNA, the CDR3 is TGTGCTAGTGGTGCAGGGGGCGTCGGTAACACTGAAGCTTTCTTT. It is translated as CASGAGGVGNTEAFF. V is TRBV12-5 and J is TRBJ1-1; 8 bases are shared with TRBD1. CDR1 and CDR2 (germline): LGHNT, FRNRAP. There are 15 residues in the CDR3. V trimming: 5 bases; J trimming: 2 bases; junction bases outside the gene matches: 7.

This clonotype was found once. V and J are TRBV19 and TRBJ1-1, with 9 bases identical to TRBD1. The V gene's germline CDR1 is LNHDA and CDR2 SQIVND (reference sequence). The CDR3 runs to 15 residues. Trimming cost V 3 bases and J 0 bases; bases outside gene matches: 2. This chain's CDR3 is CASSITGGLNTEAFF. The CDR3 nucleotides read TGTGCCAGTAGTATCACAGGGGGCCTGAACACTGAAGCTTTCTTT. Filled out from reference TRBV19 and TRBJ1-1, the complete variable domain reads DGGITQSPKYLFRKEGQNVTLSCEQNLNHDAMYWYRQDPGQGLRLIYYSQIVNDFQKGDIAEGYSVSREKKESFPLTVTSAQKNPTAFYLCASSITGGLNTEAFFGQGTRLTVV.

This clonotype was recorded at least ten times. The CDR3 protein is CATSDGTGRLGELFF. The CDR3 region has the DNA TGTGCCACCAGTGATGGGACAGGGCGTCTAGGGGAGCTGTTTTTT. The rearrangement links TRBV24-1 to TRBJ2-2; 9 bases align to TRBD1. The CDR3 runs to 15 residues. Germline CDR1 KGHDR, CDR2 SFDVKD. The V gene end was trimmed by 3 bases and the J gene end by 8 bases; junction bases not matched to a gene: 6.

This clonotype appeared many times. This may be a read error: a much more frequent sequence differs by one nucleotide. The rearrangement links TRBV15 to TRBJ2-1, with 10 bases aligning to TRBD2. The CDR3 contains 13 residues. Germline lookup yields CDR1 LNHNV and CDR2 YYDKDF (reference sequence). CDR3 in amino acids: CATRTSGSNAQFF. CDR3 in DNA: TGTGCCACGAGGACTAGCGGATCCAATGCGCAGTTCTTC. The complete variable domain, with remaining parts taken from reference TRBV15 and TRBJ2-1, reads DAMVIQNPRYQVTQFGKPVTLSCSQTLNHNVMYWYQQKSSQAPKLLFHYYDKDFNNEADTPDNFQSRRPNTSFCFLDIRSPGLGDTAMYLCATRTSGSNAQFFGPGTRLTVL.

This sequence joins TRBV5-1 and TRBJ2-2; 14 nucleotides agree with TRBD2. This CDR3 spans 17 amino acids. Trimming removed 0 bases from V and 5 bases from J; junction bases left unmatched: 3. Germline V gives CDR1 SGHRS, CDR2 YFSETQ. The CDR3 nucleotides read TGCGCCAGCAGCTTGGGCCGGACTAGCGGGGGGACCGGGGAGCTGTTTTTT. Protein product: CASSLGRTSGGTGELFF.

The rearrangement uses TRBV27 and TRBJ2-7, with 15 positions matching TRBD2. This CDR3 is 20 amino acids long. V was pared by 3 bases and J by 1 base, with 13 bases of the junction left unmatched. CDR1 is MNHEY and CDR2 is SMNVEV in the germline V gene (reference sequence). CDR3 bases: TGTGCCAGCAGTTTCTCACCCGGACTAGCGGGGGGGACGGGGTCCTACGAGCAGTACTTC. It encodes CASSFSPGLAGGTGSYEQYF.

The rearrangement links TRBV19 to TRBJ2-7; 10 bases map to TRBD2. Unmatched junction bases numbered 10, after V lost 7 bases and J lost 4 bases. CDR1 and CDR2 from the germline V gene are LNHDA and SQIVND (reference sequence). This CDR3 has 15 amino acids. CDR3 sequence: CASTSWVAGGYEQYF. The CDR3 nucleotides read TGTGCCAGTACCTCGTGGGTAGCGGGAGGATACGAGCAGTACTTC.

This clonotype was observed many times. J is TRBJ2-5 and V is TRBV7-8, with D perhaps TRBD2 (6 bases). CDR3 size: 16 residues. V was cut by 2 bases and J by 5 bases, with 18 bases left in between. In germline, CDR1 is SGHVS, CDR2 FQNEAQ. CDR3 sequence (DNA): TGTGCCAGCAGCTTATCCGGGGGTAGTGTCGGGGAGACCCAGTACTTC. This translates into CASSLSGGSVGETQYF.

This chain links TRBV28 with TRBJ2-1, with D possibly called TRBD1 or TRBD2 (6 bases each). Germline V gene data show CDR1 as MDHEN and CDR2 as SYDVKM. CDR3 size: 11 residues. The V end was cut by 3 bases, the J end by 15 bases, with 12 bases between. The CDR3 loop reads CASSFKGDWFF. The CDR3, as DNA: TGTGCCAGCAGTTTCAAGGGGGACTGGTTCTTC.

The V and J genes are TRBV19 and TRBJ1-2; 8 bases match TRBD1. Per the germline V gene, CDR1 is LNHDA and CDR2 is SQIVND (reference sequence). Trimming cost V 7 bases and J 4 bases; bases outside gene matches: 5. The CDR3 spans 13 residues. CDR3 amino acids: CASTGGQVYGYTF. Here the CDR3 DNA reads TGTGCCAGTACGGGGGGACAGGTCTATGGCTACACCTTC.

This clonotype was recorded only once. This may stem from a read error, because a much larger clone lies one nucleotide away. The V gene is TRBV4-2, the J gene TRBJ2-7, with 7 bases identical to TRBD2. The ends lost 1 base at V and 6 bases at J; junction bases unmatched: 15. Germline CDR1 reads LGHNA; CDR2 reads YNFKEQ. The CDR3 length is 17 residues. CDR3 sequence reads: CASSQGTRSGRSREQYF. CDR3 coding DNA: TGTGCCAGCAGCCAAGGGACCAGATCCGGGAGGAGCCGCGAGCAGTACTTC.

The chain joins TRBV7-9 to TRBJ1-1, with 7 bases lining up with TRBD1. The CDR3 is made up of 13 amino acids. V lost 3 bases to trimming and J lost 4 bases; unmatched junction nucleotides: 2. Germline-derived CDR1 and CDR2 are SEHNR and FQNEAQ (reference sequence). CDR3 sequence reads: CASSFDRATEAFF. The DNA of the CDR3 is TGTGCCAGCAGCTTTGACAGGGCCACTGAAGCTTTCTTT.

The chain combines TRBV7-8 with TRBJ2-6; D is unclear. The CDR3 is 17 residues long. The V end was cut by 1 base, the J end by 0 bases, with 10 bases between. CDR1 and CDR2 from the germline V gene are SGHVS and FQNEAQ. The CDR3 nucleotides read TGTGCCAGCAGCTTAGTCGTGTCAGCCTCTGGGGCCAACGTCCTGACTTTC. As protein: CASSLVVSASGANVLTF. Looking up the rest from reference TRBV7-8 and TRBJ2-6 gives the full variable domain: GAGVSQSPRYKVAKRGQDVALRCDPISGHVSLFWYQQALGQGPEFLTYFQNEAQLDKSGLPSDRFFAERPEGSVSTLKIQRTQQEDSAVYLCASSLVVSASGANVLTFGAGSRLTVL.

The gene calls are TRBV6-1 and TRBJ2-3, with TRBD1 as a possible D gene (6 bases). The V end lost 2 bases, the J end lost 0 bases, and 12 bases lay between the germline ends. CDR1 is MNHNS and CDR2 is SASEGT in the germline V gene. This CDR3 is built from 16 residues. CDR3 DNA: TGTGCCAGCAGTGAAAGGGGGATGGCTAGCACAGATACGCAGTATTTT. Its translation is CASSERGMASTDTQYF.

This clonotype was recorded at least ten times. The genes are TRBV3-1 and TRBJ1-1, with D maybe TRBD1 (6 bases). The V end was cut by 2 bases, the J end by 4 bases, with 14 bases between. This CDR3 spans 15 amino acids. The germline V gene has CDR1 LGHDT and CDR2 YNNKEL (reference sequence). CDR3 in DNA: TGTGCCAGCAGCCAAACAGGGATTTCGGGCACTGAAGCTTTCTTT. This encodes CASSQTGISGTEAFF.

This clonotype was recorded at least ten times. The rearrangement joins TRBV20-1 to TRBJ2-1, with 11 bases identical to TRBD2. Germline values: CDR1 DFQATT, CDR2 SNEGSKA (reference sequence). The CDR3 has 16 residues. The trim removed 6 bases at V and 10 bases at J, leaving 17 bases unmatched. The CDR3 DNA follows: TGCAGTGCGCCATCGGTTCGGACGGGACTAGCGGCGGAGCAGTTCTTC. Protein sequence: CSAPSVRTGLAAEQFF.

A word on this clonotype: Its ends do not fully match the called genes, so a read error is possible. This sequence joins TRBV10-3 and TRBJ2-1; D not certain. The CDR3 spans 16 residues. Germline CDR1 is ENHRY and CDR2 is SYGVKD. The CDR3 DNA reads as TGTGCCAGCAGTTCACGGGCCCCTCTTGATCACAATGAGCGGTTCTTC. Protein: CASSSRAPLDHNERFF.

This clonotype was counted ten times or more. The chain couples TRBV4-2 to TRBJ2-1; D is perhaps TRBD2 (5 bases). Germline-derived CDR1 and CDR2 are LGHNA and YNFKEQ. Trimming took 0 bases from V and 5 from J, leaving 5 bases between them. This CDR3 comprises 13 residues. CDR3 nucleotide sequence: TGTGCCAGCAGCCAAGAACTAGACAATGAGCAGTTCTTC. It is translated as CASSQELDNEQFF.

This clonotype was observed many times. The chain joins TRBV7-6 to TRBJ2-7; 12 nucleotides align to TRBD2. V lost 5 bases, J lost 3 bases, and 5 bases stayed unmatched. CDR3 size: 15 residues. CDR1 SGHVS and CDR2 FNYEAQ come from the germline V gene. This chain's CDR3 is CASSAPSGGGYEQYF. For the CDR3, the DNA is TGTGCCAGCAGCGCGCCTAGCGGGGGGGGCTACGAGCAGTACTTC.

This clonotype was counted many times. J is TRBJ2-2 and V is TRBV6-4; 7 nucleotides align to TRBD2. This CDR3 contains 13 residues. From germline, CDR1 is MRHNA and CDR2 SNTAGT. With V trimmed by 2 bases and J by 6 bases, 0 bases remained unmatched. CDR3 sequence: CASSDGRAGELFF. DNA for the CDR3: TGTGCCAGCAGTGACGGGAGGGCCGGGGAGCTGTTTTTT.

The chain employs TRBV10-1 and TRBJ1-6; a possible D gene is TRBD1 (5 bases). CDR3 length equals 12 residues. V was clipped by 7 bases and J by 7 bases, with 8 bases between them. The germline V gene encodes CDR1 WNHNN and CDR2 SYGVQD (reference sequence). The CDR3 coding sequence is TGCGCCAGCACCGGGGGGAATTCACCCCTCCACTTT. This sequence encodes CASTGGNSPLHF.